This T cell receptor beta chain originates from a study of T cell repertoires in cytomegalovirus infection. In regard to this clonotype: Its antigen is currently unknown.

TCRdb ran MiXCR on the reads and lists one entry per CDR3 protein. The sample consists of around 900,000 distinct CDR3 sequences, 30% to 40% of them appearing once. The CDR3 sequence is 14 residues long. Trimming removed 8 bases at V and 5 bases at J, with 18 bases between. Sequencing used cultured CD8+ T cells from PBMCs, obtained from culture after CMV antigen stimulation. This sequence joins TRBV12-3 or TRBV12-4 and TRBJ1-2, with D tentatively TRBD1 (5 bases). The receptor was isolated from a human donor in good health (CMV status not recorded). Some clones in this sample may be carry-over from other donors' samples. The CDR3 nucleotides are TGTGCCAGCCTCGCGGAGGGGCGGGGGTATGGCTACACCTTC. Protein product: CASLAEGRGYGYTF.